Detailed here is one TCR beta chain. The data are from a study of control samples from healthy donors and cancer patients. Measured with immunoSEQ multiplex PCR; TCRdb has only the in-frame clones, and not every one. This sample carries about 140,000 clones, around 90% of them seen once, and the ten largest clones take approximately 10%. The CDR3 contains 14 residues. The V end was cut by 8 bases, the J end by 4 bases, with 14 bases between. CDR1 is SNHLY and CDR2 is FYNNEI in the germline V gene. This chain connects TRBV2 to TRBJ1-4, with D possibly being TRBD1 (5 bases). What was sequenced was blood. The sequence came from a man between 25 and 39 years old in good health. The CDR3 DNA sequence: TGTGCCAGCGTACCGGGGCTTAGTAATGAAAAACTGTTTTTT. It yields the protein CASVPGLSNEKLFF.